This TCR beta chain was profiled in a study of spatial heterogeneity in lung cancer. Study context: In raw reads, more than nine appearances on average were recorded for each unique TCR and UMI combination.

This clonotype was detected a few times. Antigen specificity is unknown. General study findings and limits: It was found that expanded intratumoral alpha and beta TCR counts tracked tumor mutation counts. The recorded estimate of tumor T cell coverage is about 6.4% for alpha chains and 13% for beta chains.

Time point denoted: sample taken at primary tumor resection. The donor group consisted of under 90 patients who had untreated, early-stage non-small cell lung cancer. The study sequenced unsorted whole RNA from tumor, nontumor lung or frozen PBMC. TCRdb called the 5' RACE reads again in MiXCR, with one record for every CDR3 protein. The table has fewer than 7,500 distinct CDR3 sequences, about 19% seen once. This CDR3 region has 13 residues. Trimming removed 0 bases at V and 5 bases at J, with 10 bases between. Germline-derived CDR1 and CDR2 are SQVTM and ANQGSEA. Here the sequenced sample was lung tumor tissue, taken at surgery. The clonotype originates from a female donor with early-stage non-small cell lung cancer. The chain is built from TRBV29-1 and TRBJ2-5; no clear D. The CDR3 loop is CSVEDSGWETQYF. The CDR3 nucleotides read TGCAGCGTTGAAGATAGTGGGTGGGAGACCCAGTACTTC.